The 10 T cell receptor beta chains presented below share a single source sample, sequenced in a study of T cell clonotyping in hematopoietic cell transplantation. TCRdb's copy holds only in-frame clones and misses some; the assay was immunoSEQ multiplex PCR. The sample shows about 41,000 clones, roughly 96% of them seen only once. Sequencing was done on a sample of peripheral blood mononuclear cells. Every receptor here comes from a man aged 25 to 40 in good health. Some clones in this sample may be carry-over from other donors' samples.

The J gene is TRBJ2-3, the V gene TRBV4-3; TRBD1 might be the D (5 bases). CDR3 length equals 15 residues. Germline V gene sequence: CDR1 LGHNA, CDR2 YSLEER. Trimming cost V 0 bases and J 3 bases, with 10 bases left between them. DNA for the CDR3: TGCGCCAGCAGCCAAGATCTTGCAGGGACAGATACGCAGTATTTT. It codes for CASSQDLAGTDTQYF.

V is TRBV5-1 and J is TRBJ1-4; the D gene is possibly TRBD1 (6 bases). Trimming removed 0 bases at V and 1 base at J, with 10 bases between. Germline V lookup: CDR1 SGHRS, CDR2 YFSETQ. The CDR3 spans 16 residues. CDR3 residues: CASSLEIQGTNEKLFF. The CDR3 DNA is TGCGCCAGCAGCTTGGAGATACAGGGAACTAATGAAAAACTGTTTTTT. Drawing the rest from reference TRBV5-1 and TRBJ1-4, the complete variable domain is KAGVTQTPRYLIKTRGQQVTLSCSPISGHRSVSWYQQTPGQGLQFLFEYFSETQRNKGNFPGRFSGRQFSNSRSEMNVSTLELGDSALYLCASSLEIQGTNEKLFFGSGTQLSVL.

J is TRBJ1-2 and V is TRBV6-6; D call uncertain. Germline CDR1 MNHNY, CDR2 SVGAGI (reference sequence). The CDR3 has 12 amino acids. The germline V and J ends were trimmed by 4 bases and 5 bases, with 8 bases remaining between them. The DNA of the CDR3 is TGTGCCAGCAGTTCCGACTTGTATGGCTACACCTTC. It translates to CASSSDLYGYTF.

The J gene is TRBJ1-5, the V gene TRBV19; D perhaps matches TRBD1 (6 bases). Germline CDR1 is LNHDA and CDR2 is SQIVND (reference sequence). CDR3 length: 14 residues. Trimming shortened V by 6 bases and J by 1 base, and 10 bases separated the two germline ends. The chain's CDR3 is CASRGGISNQPQHF. The CDR3 region has the DNA TGTGCCAGTAGAGGGGGGATAAGCAATCAGCCCCAGCATTTT.

The CDR3 nucleotides are TGTGCTATTACCCAGGGGGCCTGGGCCGAGCAGTACTTC. This codes for CAITQGAWAEQYF. The chain couples TRBV12-5 to TRBJ2-7; 8 bases match TRBD1. The germline V gene encodes CDR1 LGHNT and CDR2 FRNRAP. V was pared by 10 bases and J by 6 bases, with 11 bases of the junction left unmatched. The length of the CDR3 is 13 residues.

This chain connects TRBV5-4 to TRBJ1-2; D is perhaps TRBD1 (6 bases). Germline CDR1 is SGHNT and CDR2 is YYREEE (reference sequence). This CDR3 comprises 15 residues. V lost 4 bases and J 7 bases, leaving 20 bases between the germline ends. The CDR3 region has the DNA TGTGCCAGCAGCCTAGGACAGACCCTCGCTGTTGGCTACACCTTC. Protein sequence: CASSLGQTLAVGYTF.

The chain joins TRBV7-6 to TRBJ2-7; a weak D match, TRBD2 (5 bases). Germline V gene sequence: CDR1 SGHVS, CDR2 FNYEAQ. There are 14 residues in the CDR3. V was clipped by 3 bases and J by 6 bases, with 15 bases between them. CDR3 nucleotide sequence: TGTGCCAGCAGCTTCTCCGGGAATGTGCCCGAGCAGTACTTC. Translated: CASSFSGNVPEQYF.

The V gene is TRBV19, the J gene TRBJ2-1; TRBD1 might be the D (6 bases). The CDR3 covers 16 residues. Germline-derived CDR1 and CDR2 are LNHDA and SQIVND (reference sequence). Between the trimmed V and J ends, which lost 5 bases and 0 bases, there was a span of 14 bases. The CDR3 DNA sequence: TGTGCCAGTAGTGAAAGACAGGTCAGCTCCTACAATGAGCAGTTCTTC. Translated: CASSERQVSSYNEQFF. The variable domain in full, completed from reference TRBV19 and TRBJ2-1, reads DGGITQSPKYLFRKEGQNVTLSCEQNLNHDAMYWYRQDPGQGLRLIYYSQIVNDFQKGDIAEGYSVSREKKESFPLTVTSAQKNPTAFYLCASSERQVSSYNEQFFGPGTRLTVL.

V gene TRBV13 combines with J gene TRBJ2-2, with 11 bases that match TRBD1. The CDR3 contains 17 residues. J gave up 4 bases and V 3 bases, and 7 bases lay outside the gene matches. Germline CDR1 PRHDT, CDR2 FYEKMQ (reference sequence). CDR3 DNA: TGTGCCAGCAGCTTCACCGGGACAGGGGGTTTCACCGGGGAGCTGTTTTTT. Translating it yields CASSFTGTGGFTGELFF. Full variable domain (missing parts from reference TRBV13 and TRBJ2-2): AAGVIQSPRHLIKEKRETATLKCYPIPRHDTVYWYQQGPGQDPQFLISFYEKMQSDKGSIPDRFSAQQFSDYHSELNMSSLELGDSALYFCASSFTGTGGFTGELFFGEGSRLTVL.

The genes are TRBV7-9 and TRBJ1-2, with D maybe TRBD1 (5 bases). The CDR3 has 16 amino acids. V gave up 3 bases and J gave up 3 bases, with 17 bases separating them. Germline V gene lookup returns CDR1 SEHNR and CDR2 FQNEAQ (reference sequence). As DNA, the CDR3 is TGTGCCAGCAGCTTGGGGCTGGCAGCGGTCTACTATGGCTACACCTTC. As protein: CASSLGLAAVYYGYTF.